A selection of T cell receptor beta chains follows, all from one sample in a study of T cells after yellow fever vaccination. From the 5' RACE reads, TCRdb called clonotypes with MiXCR, one entry per CDR3 protein. The sample carries 250,000 to 300,000 distinct CDR3 sequences, 8.5% to 10% recorded once. The source was CD4+ T cells sorted from PBMCs, collected 5 days after the yellow fever booster vaccination. These receptor sequences come from a man in his late teens or twenties who received the YFV17D yellow fever vaccine. CDR3s include the opening cysteine and the closing phenylalanine or tryptophan. D genes are given only for firm matches. Rows may omit the clone size; those that give it use once, few, many or a size class.

D gene,clone size,V gene,J gene,CDR3 length,CDR3 protein,CDR3 DNA
TRBD1,NA,TRBV28,TRBJ1-1,15,CASSPGGDRGTEAFF,TGTGCCAGCAGTCCAGGGGGGGACAGGGGGACTGAAGCTTTCTTT
NA,NA,TRBV18,TRBJ2-4,13,CASSPPTVSIQYF,TGTGCCAGCTCACCTCCGACAGTGAGCATTCAGTACTTC
TRBD1,once,TRBV12-3/TRBV12-4,TRBJ2-1,13,CASIGQGVTEQFF,TGTGCCAGCATAGGACAGGGGGTAACTGAGCAGTTCTTC
NA,NA,TRBV9,TRBJ2-5,15,CASSVAPDSQETQYF,TGTGCCAGCAGCGTAGCACCGGACAGTCAAGAGACCCAGTACTTC
NA,NA,TRBV11-2,TRBJ2-5,13,CASSLGPSRTQYF,TGTGCCAGCAGCTTAGGCCCGAGTAGGACCCAGTACTTC
NA,NA,TRBV7-7,TRBJ2-1,15,CASSPDRSSYNEQFF,TGTGCTAGCAGCCCCGACAGGAGCTCCTACAATGAGCAGTTCTTC
TRBD1,few,TRBV20-1,TRBJ1-2,13,CSGGGTGDGGYTF,TGCAGTGGTGGCGGAACAGGGGATGGTGGCTACACCTTC
NA,NA,TRBV14,TRBJ2-5,13,CASSQWGEETQYF,TGTGCCAGCAGCCAATGGGGGGAAGAGACCCAGTACTTC
TRBD1,few,TRBV19,TRBJ1-6,14,CASRRGQKNSPLHF,TGTGCCAGTAGGCGGGGACAGAAGAATTCACCCCTCCACTTT
NA,NA,TRBV5-4,TRBJ1-2,15,CASSSKIQGDYGYTF,TGTGCCAGCAGCTCGAAAATACAGGGTGACTATGGCTACACCTTC
NA,NA,TRBV9,TRBJ2-2,14,CASSFGISTGELFF,TGTGCCAGCAGCTTTGGGATCAGCACCGGGGAGCTGTTTTTT
NA,many,TRBV5-6,TRBJ2-7,13,CASSLGVGEEQYF,TGTGCCAGCAGCTTGGGGGTCGGAGAAGAGCAGTACTTC
TRBD1,few,TRBV20-1,TRBJ1-5,15,CSARDSGTGNQPQHF,TGCAGTGCTAGAGACTCCGGGACAGGGAATCAGCCCCAGCATTTT
NA,few,TRBV4-3,TRBJ2-5,16,CASSQDLRRIQRTQYF,TGCGCCAGCAGCCAAGATCTGAGGAGGATCCAACGGACCCAGTACTTC
TRBD1,many,TRBV18,TRBJ1-2,14,CASSLGQDEYGYTF,TGTGCCAGCTCACTTGGACAGGACGAATATGGCTACACCTTC
NA,NA,TRBV6-5,TRBJ2-1,17,CASSYFSGATSYNEQFF,TGTGCCAGCAGTTACTTTTCGGGCGCGACCTCCTACAATGAGCAGTTCTTC
TRBD1,few,TRBV11-2,TRBJ1-1,15,CASSLYQGAGTEAFF,TGTGCCAGCAGCTTATATCAGGGGGCGGGCACTGAAGCTTTCTTT
NA,NA,TRBV20-1,TRBJ2-5,14,CSAGPRTGTKTQYF,TGCAGTGCTGGGCCTAGAACAGGAACGAAGACCCAGTACTTC
NA,NA,TRBV29-1,TRBJ2-1,12,CSVRETYNEQFF,TGCAGCGTTCGGGAGACCTACAATGAGCAGTTCTTC
NA,few,TRBV4-1,TRBJ1-6,14,CASRLQDLGSPLHF,TGCGCCAGCAGATTACAGGATTTGGGTTCACCCCTCCACTTT
TRBD1,few,TRBV29-1,TRBJ2-3,19,CSVEERAVAGQGAKDTQYF,TGCAGCGTTGAAGAAAGAGCTGTAGCGGGACAGGGGGCGAAGGATACGCAGTATTTT
NA,few,TRBV6-6,TRBJ1-1,14,CASSYGTGNTEAFF,TGTGCCAGCAGTTATGGGACGGGGAACACTGAAGCTTTCTTT
NA,NA,TRBV9,TRBJ1-1,14,CASSVAQASTEAFF,TGTGCCAGCAGCGTAGCCCAGGCGAGTACTGAAGCTTTCTTT
TRBD1,NA,TRBV5-1,TRBJ2-5,15,CASSRGQGTRETQYF,TGCGCCAGCAGCCGGGGACAGGGGACGAGAGAGACCCAGTACTTC
NA,many,TRBV7-2,TRBJ1-5,12,CASSGYNQPQHF,TGTGCCAGCTCCGGGTACAATCAGCCCCAGCATTTT
TRBD2,many,TRBV7-2,TRBJ2-2,14,CASSLLAGAGELFF,TGTGCCAGCAGCCTACTAGCGGGGGCCGGGGAGCTGTTTTTT
NA,NA,TRBV18,TRBJ2-2,15,CASSPPSDYTGELFF,TGTGCCAGCTCACCACCCTCAGATTACACCGGGGAGCTGTTTTTT
TRBD1,NA,TRBV7-9,TRBJ1-3,16,CASSLGTGGSGNTIYF,TGTGCCAGCAGCTTAGGGACAGGGGGCAGCGGAAACACCATATATTTT
NA,NA,TRBV20-1,TRBJ2-5,13,CSAPTGRQETQYF,TGCAGTGCTCCTACAGGGAGGCAAGAGACCCAGTACTTC
NA,many,TRBV7-2,TRBJ2-5,12,CASSSRGETQYF,TGTGCCAGCAGCTCTAGGGGGGAGACCCAGTACTTC
NA,many,TRBV20-1,TRBJ1-5,14,CSATLGAGNQPQHF,TGCAGTGCTACCCTCGGGGCGGGCAATCAGCCCCAGCATTTT
NA,NA,TRBV7-3,TRBJ2-7,13,CASSLGVSYEQYF,TGTGCCAGCAGCTTAGGTGTTTCCTACGAGCAGTACTTC
TRBD2,few,TRBV5-1,TRBJ2-1,17,CASSPIRERGVGGEQFF,TGCGCCAGCAGCCCGATCCGTGAGCGGGGGGTGGGGGGTGAGCAGTTCTTC
NA,NA,TRBV7-8,TRBJ1-2,13,CASSLDIGAGYTF,TGTGCCAGCAGCTTAGATATCGGAGCCGGCTACACCTTC
NA,NA,TRBV20-1,TRBJ2-2,15,CSARVRSLNTGELFF,TGCAGTGCTAGAGTACGCTCGCTAAACACCGGGGAGCTGTTTTTT
NA,few,TRBV3-1,TRBJ2-2,12,CASSQELRELFF,TGTGCCAGCAGCCAAGAACTTAGGGAGCTGTTTTTT
NA,NA,TRBV30,TRBJ2-7,14,CAWSVLVSGYVQYF,TGTGCCTGGAGTGTATTAGTCTCAGGGTACGTGCAGTACTTC
TRBD1,NA,TRBV5-8,TRBJ1-6,18,CASSLRQGARSYNSPLHF,TGTGCCAGCAGCTTGCGGCAGGGGGCGCGATCCTATAATTCACCCCTCCACTTT
NA,NA,TRBV29-1,TRBJ1-2,13,CSVALVGGTGYTF,TGCAGCGTTGCGCTCGTGGGGGGGACCGGCTACACCTTC
NA,few,TRBV6-5,TRBJ1-2,13,CASSYGEGYGYTF,TGTGCCAGCAGTTACGGGGAGGGCTATGGCTACACCTTC
TRBD2,NA,TRBV20-1,TRBJ2-1,12,CSARGLAAEQFF,TGCAGTGCTAGGGGGCTAGCGGCTGAGCAGTTCTTC
NA,few,TRBV18,TRBJ2-1,14,CASSPRGADNEQFF,TGTGCCAGCTCACCAAGGGGGGCCGACAATGAGCAGTTCTTC
TRBD1,few,TRBV6-5,TRBJ1-1,13,CASSPTGDSRAFF,TGTGCCAGCAGTCCTACAGGGGACAGTAGGGCTTTCTTT
NA,few,TRBV4-3,TRBJ2-3,16,CASSQGGRSSTDTQYF,TGCGCCAGCAGCCAAGGGGGGCGCTCAAGCACAGATACGCAGTATTTT
NA,many,TRBV7-2,TRBJ1-2,13,CASSLSVLPGYTF,TGTGCCAGCAGCTTATCTGTCCTTCCTGGCTACACCTTC
NA,few,TRBV18,TRBJ2-5,15,CASSPLPGQQETQYF,TGTGCCAGCTCCCCCCTCCCGGGACAACAAGAGACCCAGTACTTC
NA,NA,TRBV20-1,TRBJ1-2,11,CSARDDRGYTF,TGCAGTGCCCGGGACGACCGTGGCTACACCTTC
TRBD2,few,TRBV28,TRBJ2-5,17,CASRSKAGTSGQETQYF,TGTGCCAGCAGATCCAAAGCCGGGACTAGCGGCCAAGAGACCCAGTACTTC
NA,few,TRBV12-3/TRBV12-4,TRBJ1-2,15,CASSPRNPGRDGYTF,TGTGCCAGCAGCCCACGCAACCCCGGGAGAGATGGCTACACCTTC
TRBD1,many,TRBV6-6,TRBJ1-2,14,CASSPGTGTYGYTF,TGTGCCAGCAGCCCCGGGACAGGGACCTATGGCTACACCTTC
NA,NA,TRBV6-5,TRBJ1-2,13,CASSYSQVRGYTF,TGTGCCAGCAGTTACTCGCAGGTTCGGGGCTACACCTTC
TRBD1,NA,TRBV5-1,TRBJ1-6,15,CASRPLQGQGSPLHF,TGCGCCAGCAGGCCTTTACAGGGGCAGGGTTCACCCCTCCACTTT
TRBD1,NA,TRBV7-9,TRBJ1-1,14,CASSFWGQGSEAFF,TGTGCCAGCAGCTTCTGGGGACAGGGCTCTGAAGCTTTCTTT
TRBD2,many,TRBV20-1,TRBJ2-2,15,CSARVLRGGTGELFF,TGCAGTGCTAGAGTGTTGCGGGGGGGCACCGGGGAGCTGTTTTTT
TRBD1,few,TRBV11-2,TRBJ2-5,14,CASSGPTGEETQYF,TGTGCCAGCAGCGGACCGACAGGGGAAGAGACCCAGTACTTC
NA,few,TRBV6-2/TRBV6-3,TRBJ2-6,16,CASSHQLPSGANVLTF,TGTGCCAGCAGTCACCAGCTACCCTCTGGGGCCAACGTCCTGACTTTC
NA,NA,TRBV5-1,TRBJ2-5,14,CASSLPRAGETQYF,TGCGCCAGCAGCCTACCACGGGCGGGGGAGACCCAGTACTTC
NA,many,TRBV7-9,TRBJ1-1,12,CASSLVITEAFF,TGTGCCAGCAGCTTAGTTATCACTGAAGCTTTCTTT
NA,many,TRBV9,TRBJ2-3,14,CASSVAGDADTQYF,TGTGCCAGCAGCGTAGCAGGGGACGCAGATACGCAGTATTTT
NA,many,TRBV7-2,TRBJ1-3,15,CASSLFLGVVDTIYF,TGTGCCAGCAGCTTATTCCTTGGGGTGGTGGACACCATATATTTT